This T cell receptor beta chain is drawn from a study of coeliac disease. Overall study findings and caveats: TRB repertoires were largely private, with most amino acid sequences found in only one sample.

Trimming stripped 6 bases from V and 5 bases from J, with 16 bases between. The CDR3 spans 15 residues. The germline gives CDR1 KGHSH, CDR2 LQKENI. Comments on this clone: The antigen is undetermined.

Only in-frame clones appear in the TCRdb table, and some are missing; sequencing was by immunoSEQ multiplex PCR. The table lists 6,500 to 8,000 clones, approximately 66% of them singletons. The V and J genes are TRBV18 and TRBJ2-2; D is possibly TRBD1 (7 bases). The sequencing input was lamina propria lymphocytes from the gut. The sequence was collected from a man aged 45-65 years with active celiac disease. The CDR3 bases are TGTGCCAGCTCCCCCCAGGGGGGAGCGACCGGGGAGCTGTTTTTT. Residues: CASSPQGGATGELFF.